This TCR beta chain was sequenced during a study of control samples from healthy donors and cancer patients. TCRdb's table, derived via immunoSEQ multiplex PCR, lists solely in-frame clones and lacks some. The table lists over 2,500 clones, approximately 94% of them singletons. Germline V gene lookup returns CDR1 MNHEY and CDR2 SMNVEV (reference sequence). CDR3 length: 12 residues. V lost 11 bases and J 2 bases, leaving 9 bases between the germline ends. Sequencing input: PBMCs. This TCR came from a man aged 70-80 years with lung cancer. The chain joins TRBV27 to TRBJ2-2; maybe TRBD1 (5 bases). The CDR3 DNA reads TGTGCCGCAGGGATAAACACCGGGGAGCTGTTTTTT. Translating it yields CAAGINTGELFF.